Below are 8 T cell receptor beta chains sequenced from a single sample in a study of T cells in Graves' hyperthyroidism and ophthalmopathy. TCR beta CDR3 regions were amplified from RNA transcripts. TCR CDR3 underwent first-round RT-PCR with the HTBI primer set. TCRdb processed the multiplex PCR reads anew with MiXCR; each CDR3 protein has one entry. The data hold fewer than 450,000 distinct CDR3 sequences, with about 17% observed a single time. Sequencing was performed on blood. The receptors come from a woman younger than 45 with Graves' hyperthyroidism that later progressed to Graves' ophthalmopathy.

This clonotype was picked up many times. The chain carries TRBV25-1 and TRBJ1-3; no clear D gene. Germline values: CDR1 MGHDK, CDR2 SYGVNS. V gave up 9 bases and J gave up 1 base, with 10 bases separating them. CDR3 length equals 13 residues. CDR3 amino acids: CASGKSSGNTIYF. CDR3 DNA: TGTGCCAGTGGGAAGAGTTCTGGAAACACCATATATTTT.

This clonotype was recorded many times. The gene calls are TRBV20-1 and TRBJ2-3; 9 bases match TRBD2. Looked up from germline, CDR1 is DFQATT and CDR2 is SNEGSKA (reference sequence). Trimming removed 3 bases from V and 5 bases from J; junction bases left unmatched: 6. The CDR3 consists of 14 residues. This CDR3 reads CSASISGSVDTQYF. The CDR3 nucleotides are TGCAGTGCTAGTATTAGCGGGAGTGTAGATACGCAGTATTTT.

This clonotype appeared many times. The chain has TRBV30 and TRBJ1-2; a weak D match, TRBD1 (6 bases). Germline CDR1 is GTSNPN and CDR2 is SVGIG (reference sequence). The CDR3 spans 16 residues. V lost 2 bases and J 8 bases, leaving 24 bases between the germline ends. Written as DNA, the CDR3 is TGTGCCTGGAGTTCGGGGTACTTCGGGGGGCCATTCGGCTACACCTTC. Its protein product is CAWSSGYFGGPFGYTF.

There are many counts of this clonotype. This chain links TRBV6-2 or TRBV6-3 with TRBJ2-7, with a possible D match to TRBD2 (5 bases). The CDR3 spans 12 residues. The V end lost 5 bases, the J end lost 3 bases, and 8 bases lay between the germline ends. CDR1 and CDR2 (germline): MNHEY, SVGEGT. CDR3 residues: CASSTRVYEQYF. CDR3 sequence (DNA): TGTGCCAGCAGTACGAGGGTCTACGAGCAGTACTTC.

This clonotype occurred many times. The chain uses TRBV18 and TRBJ2-7; D perhaps matches TRBD2 (5 bases). V was shortened by 2 bases and J by 4 bases, with 9 bases between the two germline ends. Germline CDR1 reads KGHSH; CDR2 reads LQKENI. The CDR3 consists of 13 residues. The CDR3 reads CASSPIGKYEQYF. CDR3 nucleotide sequence: TGTGCCAGCTCACCAATCGGGAAATACGAGCAGTACTTC.

This clonotype was detected a few times. The chain uses TRBV30 and TRBJ2-7; 7 bases are shared with TRBD1. Looked up from germline, CDR1 is GTSNPN and CDR2 is SVGIG (reference sequence). The CDR3 loop spans 14 amino acids. The V segment lost 4 bases and the J segment 0 bases; nucleotides outside the gene matches: 6. The CDR3 coding sequence is TGTGCCTGGAATCAGGGGGAGAACTCCTACGAGCAGTACTTC. Protein sequence: CAWNQGENSYEQYF.

This chain links TRBV5-6 with TRBJ1-3, with 12 bases that match TRBD1. This CDR3 contains 18 residues. Germline CDR1 and CDR2: SGHDT and YYEEEE. With 2 bases clipped from V and 3 bases from J, the junction kept 9 bases outside the gene matches. The chain's CDR3 is CASSFAGTGGFFGNTIYF. The CDR3 bases are TGTGCCAGCAGCTTCGCCGGGACAGGGGGCTTCTTTGGAAACACCATATATTTT.

Only a few counts were recorded for this clonotype. V gene TRBV13 combines with J gene TRBJ2-1; TRBD2 agrees at 9 bases. The junction had 11 bases not matched to a gene; V was cut back by 2 bases and J by 6 bases. The CDR3 runs to 17 residues. From germline, CDR1 is PRHDT and CDR2 FYEKMQ (reference sequence). The CDR3 region is CASSLRRPGLALNEQFF. The CDR3 nucleotides are TGTGCCAGCAGCTTAAGACGTCCGGGACTAGCCCTCAATGAGCAGTTCTTC.